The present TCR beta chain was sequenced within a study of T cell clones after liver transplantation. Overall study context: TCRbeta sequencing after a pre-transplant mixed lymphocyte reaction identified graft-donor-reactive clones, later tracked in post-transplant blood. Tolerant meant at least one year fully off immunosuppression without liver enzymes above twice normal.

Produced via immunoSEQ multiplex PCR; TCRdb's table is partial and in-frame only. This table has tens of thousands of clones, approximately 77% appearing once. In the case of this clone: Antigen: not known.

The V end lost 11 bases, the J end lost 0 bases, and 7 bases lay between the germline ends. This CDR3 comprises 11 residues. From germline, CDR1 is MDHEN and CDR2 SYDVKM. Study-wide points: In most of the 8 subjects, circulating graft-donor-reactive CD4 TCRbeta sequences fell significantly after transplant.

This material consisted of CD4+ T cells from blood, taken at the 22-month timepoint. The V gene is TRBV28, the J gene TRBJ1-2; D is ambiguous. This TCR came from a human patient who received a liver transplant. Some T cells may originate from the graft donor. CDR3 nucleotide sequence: TGTGCCTCCGAAACTAACTATGGCTACACCTTC. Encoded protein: CASETNYGYTF.